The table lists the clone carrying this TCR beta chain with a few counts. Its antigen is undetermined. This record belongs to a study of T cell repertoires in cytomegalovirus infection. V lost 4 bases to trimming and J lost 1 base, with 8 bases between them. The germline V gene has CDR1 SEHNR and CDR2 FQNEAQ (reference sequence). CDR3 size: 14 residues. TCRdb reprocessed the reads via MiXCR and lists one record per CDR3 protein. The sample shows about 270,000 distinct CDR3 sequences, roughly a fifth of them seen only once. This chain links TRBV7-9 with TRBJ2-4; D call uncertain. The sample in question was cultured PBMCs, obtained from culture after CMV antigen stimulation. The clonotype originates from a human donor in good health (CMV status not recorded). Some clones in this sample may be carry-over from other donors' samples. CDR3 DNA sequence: TGTGCCAGCAGCTCGCAGACGGCCAAAAACATTCAGTACTTC. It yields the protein CASSSQTAKNIQYF. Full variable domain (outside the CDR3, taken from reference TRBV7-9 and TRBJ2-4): DTGVSQNPRHKITKRGQNVTFRCDPISEHNRLYWYRQTLGQGPEFLTYFQNEAQLEKSRLLSDRFSAERPKGSFSTLEIQRTEQGDSAMYLCASSSQTAKNIQYFGAGTRLSVL.